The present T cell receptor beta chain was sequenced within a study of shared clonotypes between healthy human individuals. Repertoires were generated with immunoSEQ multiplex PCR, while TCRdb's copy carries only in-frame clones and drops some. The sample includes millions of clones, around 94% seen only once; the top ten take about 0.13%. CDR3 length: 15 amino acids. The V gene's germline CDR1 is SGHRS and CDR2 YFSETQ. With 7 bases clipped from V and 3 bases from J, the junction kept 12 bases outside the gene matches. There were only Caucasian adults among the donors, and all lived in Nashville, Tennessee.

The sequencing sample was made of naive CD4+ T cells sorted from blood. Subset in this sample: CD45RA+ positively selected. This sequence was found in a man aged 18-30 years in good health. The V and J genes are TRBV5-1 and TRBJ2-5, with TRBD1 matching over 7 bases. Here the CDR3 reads CASLPGAGGKETQYF. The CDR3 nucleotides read TGCGCCAGCCTCCCAGGTGCAGGGGGAAAAGAGACCCAGTACTTC.